The T cell receptor (beta chain) described here comes from a study of blood T cell repertoires in COVID-19. The overall study: The analysed material was cDNA or gDNA that came from T cells, B-cell-depleted T cells, or PBMCs.

Recruited during active infection, patients (from Seattle) were subsequently followed longitudinally. As originally analysed: Using reference gene primer amplification, nucleated cell counts were estimated. Libraries were prepared by immunoSEQ multiplex PCR; TCRdb keeps only in-frame clonotypes and omits some of them. The DNA gave D and trimming, while V, J and clone size come from that table. The sample has roughly 380,000 clones; around 91% are singletons. This clonotype was sampled from a woman in her forties with COVID-19, enrolled during active disease. The specimen sequenced was peripheral blood.

The CDR3 loop is CAWSKNRDRFNYGYTF. Here the CDR3 DNA reads TGTGCCTGGAGCAAGAACCGGGACAGGTTTAACTATGGCTACACCTTC. This chain connects TRBV30 to TRBJ1-2; TRBD1 matches 8 bases. Germline V gene sequence: CDR1 GTSNPN, CDR2 SVGIG (reference sequence). The CDR3 length is 16 residues. V was clipped by 3 bases and J by 1 base; unmatched bases: 10.